These 32 T cell receptor beta chains share one sample of origin, sequenced in a study of T-cell memory formation after mild COVID-19. A single record per CDR3 protein comes from TCRdb applying MiXCR to the 5' RACE reads. The sample records around 340,000 distinct CDR3 sequences, roughly 15% being singletons. Sequenced sample: PBMCs or a T cell subset sorted from them (not recorded which). The receptors stem from a man younger than 35 who had mild COVID-19 (a few samples of this study predate the infection). Cell type and time point are not known.

A few counts support this clonotype. The rearrangement uses TRBV7-2 and TRBJ2-1, with D possibly matching TRBD2 (6 bases). Germline V gives CDR1 SGHTA, CDR2 FQGNSA. The length of the CDR3 is 15 residues. The V end was cut by 1 base, the J end by 9 bases, with 16 bases between. In DNA form, the CDR3 reads TGTGCCAGCAGCTTAGGGGGGACTGGTAGGGTTGAGCAGTTCTTC. Its translation: CASSLGGTGRVEQFF.

The chain is built from TRBV12-3 or TRBV12-4 and TRBJ2-3, with 8 bases fitting TRBD2. The CDR3 has 14 amino acids. V trimming: 7 bases; J trimming: 1 base; junction bases outside the gene matches: 4. The CDR3 nucleotides read TGTGCCAGCATTAAGACTAGCGGCACAGATACGCAGTATTTT. It specifies CASIKTSGTDTQYF.

The V gene is TRBV7-6, the J gene TRBJ2-1, with D perhaps being TRBD1 or TRBD2 (6 bases each). V shed 1 base and J shed 10 bases, with 17 bases lying between them. From germline, CDR1 is SGHVS and CDR2 FNYEAQ. This CDR3 has 15 residues. Here the CDR3 DNA reads TGTGCCAGCAGCTTAGACGGGGGCCCGTCGGGGGAGCAGTTCTTC. This translates into CASSLDGGPSGEQFF.

The chain links TRBV4-1 to TRBJ2-1; no reliable D call. V lost 0 bases and J lost 2, with 11 bases in between. There are 16 residues in the CDR3. Germline assignment: CDR1 MGHRA and CDR2 YSYEKL. In DNA, the CDR3 is TGCGCCAGCAGCCAAGATGATGGGGATACCTACAATGAGCAGTTCTTC. This encodes CASSQDDGDTYNEQFF.

J is TRBJ2-5 and V is TRBV7-8; D uncertain. The length of the CDR3 is 14 residues. Germline loops: CDR1 SGHVS, CDR2 FQNEAQ. Deletions cut 2 bases from V and 1 base from J, with 8 bases between. The CDR3 DNA sequence: TGTGCCAGCAGCTTAAGGAATAGCCAAGAGACCCAGTACTTC. Translation: CASSLRNSQETQYF.

This clonotype has only a few counts. CDR3 protein: CASSRGDAPNYEQYF. CDR3 coding DNA: TGTGCCAGCAGCCGAGGTGACGCCCCAAACTACGAGCAGTACTTC. This chain uses TRBV7-2 with TRBJ2-7; D gene uncertain. Germline assignment: CDR1 SGHTA and CDR2 FQGNSA. V was clipped by 5 bases and J by 3 bases, with 17 bases between them. This CDR3 comprises 15 residues.

The genes are TRBV4-2 and TRBJ1-1, with 7 bases aligning to TRBD1. The CDR3 contains 14 residues. V lost 0 bases and J lost 4; bases outside the gene matches: 2. CDR1 and CDR2 from the germline V gene are LGHNA and YNFKEQ. In nucleotides, the CDR3 is TGTGCCAGCAGCCAAGATGAGGGGGCCACTGAAGCTTTCTTT. The encoded protein is CASSQDEGATEAFF.

This clonotype was counted only a few times. The rearrangement joins TRBV5-5 to TRBJ2-7; D uncertain. The germline gives CDR1 SGHKS, CDR2 YYEKEE (reference sequence). The CDR3 contains 14 residues. The V end lost 0 bases, the J end lost 5 bases, and 12 bases lay between the germline ends. The CDR3 DNA reads as TGTGCCAGCAGCTTGGACATCTCTTGGAACGAGCAGTACGTC. Protein sequence: CASSLDISWNEQYV.

This chain joins TRBV20-1 and TRBJ1-1, with no clear D. Trimming removed 0 bases from V and 3 bases from J, with 11 bases in between. The length of the CDR3 is 14 residues. Germline-derived CDR1 and CDR2 are DFQATT and SNEGSKA (reference sequence). The CDR3 reads CSAREDGSYTEAFF. The CDR3 region has the DNA TGCAGTGCTAGAGAGGACGGATCCTACACTGAAGCTTTCTTT.

The V gene is TRBV5-1, the J gene TRBJ1-2; D is uncertain. This CDR3 is 13 amino acids long. The ends were cut back, 1 base at V and 8 bases at J, with 12 bases in the middle. Germline CDR1 SGHRS, CDR2 YFSETQ. The CDR3 sequence: CASSLSPAWGYTF. The CDR3 nucleotides read TGCGCCAGCAGCTTGTCCCCCGCATGGGGCTACACCTTC.

Only a few counts were recorded for this clonotype. The rearrangement uses TRBV11-3 and TRBJ2-3; tentatively, D is TRBD1 (5 bases). V lost 3 bases and J 4 bases, leaving 8 bases between the germline ends. The V gene's germline CDR1 is SGHNT and CDR2 YENEEA. The CDR3 contains 13 residues. Written as DNA, the CDR3 is TGTGCCAGCAGCTTTATAGGGGCAGATACGCAGTATTTT. Translation: CASSFIGADTQYF.

This clonotype was observed a few times. This sequence joins TRBV2 and TRBJ2-3; no definite D call. The germline CDR1 and CDR2 sequences are SNHLY and FYNNEI. V lost 7 bases and J lost 0, with 11 bases in between. The CDR3 sequence is 14 residues long. The chain's CDR3 is CASTSTGSTDTQYF. DNA of the CDR3: TGTGCCAGCACCTCGACGGGCAGCACAGATACGCAGTATTTT.

This clonotype was counted a few times. As the CDR3 is not closed by the conserved phenylalanine or tryptophan, this likely results from a read error. No DNA is shown, since the ends of the CDR3 on it are uncertain; the CDR3 is the one TCRdb lists. This chain joins TRBV23-1 and TRBJ2-7; the table calls TRBD1, which could not be checked here. TRBV23-1 is noted as an ORF with a role that remains uncertain. Inclusive of both ends, the CDR3 amounts to 10 amino acids. The CDR3 sequence is CASSQRQWGC.

This clonotype was found a few times. V usage is TRBV12-3 or TRBV12-4 and J usage is TRBJ1-4; no clear D. The CDR3 sequence is 15 residues long. Trimming took off 4 bases at V and 0 bases at J, with 9 bases between the two ends. This chain's CDR3 is CASSSWTATNEKLFF. The CDR3 DNA follows: TGTGCCAGCAGTTCCTGGACTGCAACTAATGAAAAACTGTTTTTT.

The rearrangement links TRBV27 to TRBJ2-7; the D is unclear. CDR3 length: 14 residues. CDR1 MNHEY and CDR2 SMNVEV come from the germline V gene (reference sequence). V was shortened by 0 bases and J by 1 base, with 7 bases between the two germline ends. The CDR3 protein is CASSLSRHSYEQYV. CDR3 coding DNA: TGTGCCAGCAGTTTATCCCGTCATTCCTACGAGCAGTACGTC.

This clonotype was found a few times. The chain recombines TRBV6-2 or TRBV6-3 with TRBJ2-4; D is possibly TRBD1 (7 bases). The CDR3 runs to 14 residues. Trimming took off 8 bases at V and 4 bases at J, with 15 bases between the two ends. Germline CDR1 MNHEY, CDR2 SVGEGT. DNA of the CDR3: TGTGCCAGCCGGGAGAGGGGGCGAAAAAACATTCAGTACTTC. Translated, it gives CASRERGRKNIQYF.

The V gene is TRBV3-1, the J gene TRBJ1-1; D ambiguous. Germline CDR1 reads LGHDT; CDR2 reads YNNKEL (reference sequence). V lost 2 bases to trimming and J lost 4 bases, with 2 bases between them. The CDR3 loop spans 11 amino acids. The CDR3 bases are TGTGCCAGCAGCCAATTCACTGAAGCTTTCTTT. Translation: CASSQFTEAFF.

This clonotype was recorded a few times. J is TRBJ2-3 and V is TRBV6-1; D is ambiguous. The germline gives CDR1 MNHNS, CDR2 SASEGT. This CDR3 region has 15 residues. V gave up 0 bases and J gave up 2 bases, with 9 bases separating them. The DNA of the CDR3 is TGTGCCAGCAGTGAAGCGTCACGGTCCACAGATACGCAGTATTTT. This sequence encodes CASSEASRSTDTQYF.

This clonotype was seen only a few times. A much larger clone differs from this one at a single base, so this may be a read error. The V gene is TRBV6-6, the J gene TRBJ2-7; D unresolved. The CDR3 has 15 residues. Germline V gene lookup returns CDR1 MNHNY and CDR2 SVGAGI (reference sequence). Trimming removed 2 bases at V and 0 bases at J, with 11 bases between. CDR3 sequence: CASSYQAESSYEQYF. The CDR3, as DNA: TGTGCCAGCAGTTACCAGGCGGAGAGCTCCTACGAGCAGTACTTC.

The V and J genes are TRBV4-2 and TRBJ2-1; 9 bases fit TRBD2. The V segment lost 0 bases and the J segment 8 bases; nucleotides outside the gene matches: 8. Germline V gene data show CDR1 as LGHNA and CDR2 as YNFKEQ. The CDR3 totals 16 residues. This chain's CDR3 is CASSQESSGALDEQFF. The CDR3 DNA sequence: TGTGCCAGCAGCCAAGAATCTAGCGGGGCCTTGGATGAGCAGTTCTTC.

This clonotype has a handful of counts. The chain recombines TRBV11-2 with TRBJ2-3; 16 nucleotides agree with TRBD2. Trimming cost V 5 bases and J 4 bases; bases outside gene matches: 3. Germline loops: CDR1 SGHAT, CDR2 FQNNGV. CDR3 length: 16 residues. The CDR3 nucleotides are TGTGCCAGCAGCCGCGGGACTAGCGGGGGGGCAGATACGCAGTATTTT. Amino acid sequence: CASSRGTSGGADTQYF.

This clonotype has at least ten counts. The rearrangement uses TRBV20-1 and TRBJ2-1, with 10 bases matching TRBD2. V shed 5 bases, J shed 9 bases, and the junction held 13 bases outside the gene matches. The CDR3 sequence is 15 residues long. CDR1 is DFQATT, CDR2 SNEGSKA, per germline (reference sequence). The CDR3: CSAPLAGGLLGEQFF. The CDR3 bases are TGCAGTGCTCCCTTAGCGGGGGGTCTCCTGGGTGAGCAGTTCTTC.

The J gene is TRBJ1-6, the V gene TRBV20-1, with no clear D. V lost 2 bases and J 7 bases, leaving 15 bases between the germline ends. CDR1 is DFQATT and CDR2 is SNEGSKA in the germline V gene (reference sequence). CDR3 length equals 15 residues. The CDR3 here is CSARLPRRGNSPLHF. CDR3 coding DNA: TGCAGTGCTAGACTTCCCAGGAGAGGGAATTCACCCCTCCACTTT.

The rearrangement links TRBV7-2 to TRBJ2-2; 7 nucleotides line up with TRBD1. The germline V gene encodes CDR1 SGHTA and CDR2 FQGNSA. The ends lost 5 bases at V and 4 bases at J; junction bases unmatched: 7. This CDR3 has 15 amino acids. DNA for the CDR3: TGTGCCAGCAGCGCAGACAGGGTTAGCACCGGGGAGCTGTTTTTT. It is translated as CASSADRVSTGELFF.

This clonotype was counted a few times. This chain connects TRBV29-1 to TRBJ1-1; D gene ambiguous. V gave up 5 bases and J gave up 3 bases, with 16 bases separating them. Germline CDR1 SQVTM, CDR2 ANQGSEA. This CDR3 has 14 residues. The CDR3, as DNA: TGCAGCGTTACTCCACGCCTTTCGGACACTGAAGCTTTCTTT. It translates to CSVTPRLSDTEAFF.

This clonotype was seen only a few times. This chain uses TRBV7-9 with TRBJ2-2; D could derive from TRBD1 or TRBD2 (6 bases each). Germline values: CDR1 SEHNR, CDR2 FQNEAQ (reference sequence). Trimming stripped 5 bases from V and 1 base from J, with 8 bases between. The CDR3 sequence is 14 residues long. CDR3 loop: CASSAGQNTGELFF. The CDR3 DNA sequence: TGTGCCAGCAGCGCGGGACAGAACACCGGGGAGCTGTTTTTT.

This chain links TRBV5-1 with TRBJ2-3; the D gene is possibly TRBD1 (6 bases). The germline V gene has CDR1 SGHRS and CDR2 YFSETQ. Trimming removed 0 bases at V and 4 bases at J, with 15 bases between. This CDR3 is 16 amino acids long. The CDR3 sequence: CASSLGTDDFADTQYF. In DNA, the CDR3 is TGCGCCAGCAGCTTGGGGACAGATGACTTTGCAGATACGCAGTATTTT.

This chain joins TRBV4-1 and TRBJ2-2, with TRBD2 identical over 10 bases. From germline, CDR1 is MGHRA and CDR2 YSYEKL. Losses at the gene ends were 4 bases for V and 11 bases for J; bases not matched to a gene: 7. The CDR3 length is 14 residues. CDR3 nucleotide sequence: TGCGCCAGCAGCCCCACAGCGGGGGGGCTTGAGCTGTTTTTT. This encodes CASSPTAGGLELFF.

This clonotype showed up just a few times. V is TRBV27 and J is TRBJ1-2, with 7 bases matching TRBD1. Germline V gene lookup returns CDR1 MNHEY and CDR2 SMNVEV (reference sequence). This CDR3 comprises 14 residues. The ends lost 5 bases at V and 6 bases at J; junction bases unmatched: 9. CDR3: CASSHQGESNGYTF. As DNA, the CDR3 is TGTGCCAGCAGTCATCAGGGGGAAAGTAATGGCTACACCTTC.

The V and J genes are TRBV20-1 and TRBJ2-5; no reliable D call. Germline CDR1 reads DFQATT; CDR2 reads SNEGSKA (reference sequence). This CDR3 spans 10 amino acids. V was shortened by 6 bases and J by 3 bases, with 5 bases between the two germline ends. The CDR3 region is CSAGKETQYF. The CDR3 bases are TGCAGTGCAGGGAAAGAGACCCAGTACTTC.

This clonotype was counted between two and nine times. The V and J genes are TRBV7-2 and TRBJ2-1; 8 nucleotides match TRBD2. V trimming: 5 bases; J trimming: 4 bases; junction bases outside the gene matches: 7. Germline V CDR1 and CDR2: SGHTA, FQGNSA. The CDR3 covers 15 residues. CDR3 protein: CASSDLSGAYNEQFF. The CDR3 DNA reads as TGTGCCAGCAGCGATCTTAGCGGGGCATACAATGAGCAGTTCTTC.

This clonotype was detected only a few times. The genes are TRBV5-1 and TRBJ1-2; TRBD1 agrees at 8 bases. The V gene's germline CDR1 is SGHRS and CDR2 YFSETQ. V was pared by 4 bases and J by 7 bases, with 9 bases of the junction left unmatched. The CDR3 runs to 14 residues. The CDR3: CASSLGQGDRGYTF. The CDR3 DNA reads TGCGCCAGCAGCCTAGGACAGGGTGATCGTGGCTACACCTTC.